In this sample, the clone carrying this T cell receptor (beta chain) turned up once. A much larger clone is a single base away; this may be a read error. This sample is part of a study of TIL therapy for anti-PD-1-resistant metastatic lung cancer. Study in general: Tumors had a median PD-L1 proportion score of 6%. Most patients had lung adenocarcinoma.

The germline V and J ends were trimmed by 2 bases and 5 bases, with 10 bases remaining between them. The CDR3 totals 13 residues. Germline V lookup: CDR1 SGHNT, CDR2 YYREEE (reference sequence). The immunoSEQ assay was v3. Libraries were sequenced to 2 million or so read pairs (survey) or 5-6 million (deep). Generated by immunoSEQ multiplex PCR, the TCRdb table keeps only in-frame clones and is missing some. Of more than 90,000 clones listed, approximately 65% are singletons. Time point of the sample: pre-treatment sample, taken before nivolumab and TIL therapy. The tumor samples were excised metastases, mostly pleural nodules or supraclavicular lymph nodes.

The clonotype comes from a person aged 25 to 80 with non-small cell lung cancer. The chain carries TRBV5-4 and TRBJ2-5; D gene uncertain. Sample: tumor tissue, taken at baseline. The CDR3 region has the DNA TGTGCCAGCAGCTTAGACCCCGGGGAGACCCAGTACTTC. The encoded protein is CASSLDPGETQYF.